This T cell receptor beta chain was obtained from a study of T cell repertoires in aging, cancer and after chemotherapy (dated by TCRdb to between 2018 and 2021). For context, the study as a whole: Donors spanned six age groups from 30 or younger to 70 or older, with at least three individuals per group. In the hematological group, paired pre- and post-chemotherapy samples were obtained from chronic lymphocytic leukemia patients treated with fludarabine- or bendamustine-based regimens. Alongside approximately 97 healthy donors serving as a reference group, the cohort included some 220 cancer patients, of whom approximately 94 had hematological cancers and 124 had solid cancers. Approximately 10 million TCR reads were contained in the full dataset. To look at immunoaging and at how T cells reconstitute after chemotherapy, the study profiled TCR beta repertoires in peripheral blood from both healthy donors and cancer patients.

TCR beta rearrangements were amplified from genomic DNA isolated from peripheral blood, not from sorted cells or RNA. To note about this clonotype: It has no known antigen specificity. No base quality values were provided; no much bigger clone lies one nucleotide off.

Study-wide findings and limitations: In both cancer cohorts, the median generation probability rose over the chemotherapy interval, which suggests that the repertoire was reconstituted through rebound thymic output. According to the authors, the repertoire data do not allow conclusions to be drawn about immunological memory after chemotherapy. In healthy donors, the drop in TCR diversity with age came mainly from a loss of richness, whereas in cancer patients a loss of evenness also played a part. Significantly lower blood TCR diversity and higher clonality were observed in untreated patients with hematological or solid cancers than in age-matched healthy donors. Lymphoid organ infiltration was present in the hematological cancer patients, and this infiltration may itself impair thymic emigration or the expansion of peripheral T cells.

Using a mixed TRB-A/B primer pool, multiplex touch-down PCR amplified rearranged TRB sequences covering the V, D and J segments. Illumina adapters and sample indices were attached to the amplicons through two consecutive PCR reactions run with Phusion HS II polymerase. Amplicons were gel-purified with the NucleoSpin Gel and PCR Clean-up kit, then checked with Qubit and an Agilent 2100 Bioanalyzer. Sequencing of libraries was carried out on an Illumina MiSeq in 600-cycle, single-indexed, paired-end runs. As for the authors' bioinformatics: TRB sequences were processed with MiXCR versions 2.12 and 3.0.5. Each unique CDR3 nucleotide sequence counted as one clone, and only productive sequences with at least two reads were retained. The repertoire metrics were Shannon diversity, evenness, clonality (calculated as one minus evenness), and diversity profiles parameterized by alpha from 0 to 5. The IGoR algorithm was used to calculate generation probabilities of clones in the paired pre- and post-chemotherapy samples. Clones were called with MiXCR by TCRdb after fastp trimmed the public reads at Q25, and only in-frame beta chains were retained. Each CDR3 protein gets just one entry, which takes the most common genes and DNA from the rows behind it. The authors' filters were not applied to this entry. This sample comprises 1,000 to 1,500 distinct CDR3 sequences, roughly 24% of them detected only once. The ten biggest clones cover nearly 80% of the sample.

The CDR3 runs 13 residues from the cysteine to the phenylalanine. The read is trimmed to its CDR3 DNA, 39 bases read in frame from base 1. From a lookup of the germline V gene, CDR1 and CDR2 are KGHSH and LQKENI. The V and J ends are trimmed by 3 bases and 8 bases, leaving 10 bases between them. Sequenced: blood. The clonotype originates from a human donor with a blood cancer. The V and J segments used are TRBV18 and TRBJ1-4, with no reliable assignment of the D segment. The DNA reads as follows: TGTGCCAGCTCACCTGGGCCCATGGAAAAACTGTTTTTT. Its protein is CASSPGPMEKLFF.